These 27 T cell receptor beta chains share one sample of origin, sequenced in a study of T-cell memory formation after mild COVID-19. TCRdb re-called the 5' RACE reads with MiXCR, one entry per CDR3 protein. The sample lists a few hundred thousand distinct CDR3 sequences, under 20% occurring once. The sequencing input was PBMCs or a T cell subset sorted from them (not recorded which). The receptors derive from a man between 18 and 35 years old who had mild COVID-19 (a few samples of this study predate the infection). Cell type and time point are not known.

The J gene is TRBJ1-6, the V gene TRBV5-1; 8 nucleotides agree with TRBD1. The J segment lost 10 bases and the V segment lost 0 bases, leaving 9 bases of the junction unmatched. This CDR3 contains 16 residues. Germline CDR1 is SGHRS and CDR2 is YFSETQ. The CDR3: CASSLAPQGANSPLHF. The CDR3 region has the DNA TGCGCCAGCAGCTTGGCCCCCCAGGGGGCAAACTCACCCCTCCACTTT. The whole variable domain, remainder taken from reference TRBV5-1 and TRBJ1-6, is KAGVTQTPRYLIKTRGQQVTLSCSPISGHRSVSWYQQTPGQGLQFLFEYFSETQRNKGNFPGRFSGRQFSNSRSEMNVSTLELGDSALYLCASSLAPQGANSPLHFGNGTRLTVT.

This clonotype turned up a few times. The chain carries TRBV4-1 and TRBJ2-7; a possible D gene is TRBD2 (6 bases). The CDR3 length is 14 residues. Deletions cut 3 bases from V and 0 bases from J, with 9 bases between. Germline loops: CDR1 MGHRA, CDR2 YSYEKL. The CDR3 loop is CASSQAGFSYEQYF. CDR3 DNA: TGCGCCAGCAGCCAGGCGGGGTTCTCCTACGAGCAGTACTTC.

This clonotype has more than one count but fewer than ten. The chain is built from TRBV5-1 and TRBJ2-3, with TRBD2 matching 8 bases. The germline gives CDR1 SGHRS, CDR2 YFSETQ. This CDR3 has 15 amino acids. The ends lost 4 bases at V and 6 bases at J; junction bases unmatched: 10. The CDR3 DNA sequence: TGCGCCAGCAGCGGTAGCGGGGACCGAGGGGATACGCAGTATTTT. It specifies CASSGSGDRGDTQYF.

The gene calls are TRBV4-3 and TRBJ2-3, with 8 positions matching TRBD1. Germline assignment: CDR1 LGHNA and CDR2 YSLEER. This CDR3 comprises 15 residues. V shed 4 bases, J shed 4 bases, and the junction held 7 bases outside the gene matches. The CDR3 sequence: CASSPIQGGSDTQYF. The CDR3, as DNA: TGCGCCAGCAGCCCAATACAGGGGGGATCAGATACGCAGTATTTT.

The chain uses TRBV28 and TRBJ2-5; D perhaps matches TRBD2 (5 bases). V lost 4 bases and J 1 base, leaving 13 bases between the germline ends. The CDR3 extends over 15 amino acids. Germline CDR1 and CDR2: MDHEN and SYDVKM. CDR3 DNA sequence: TGTGCCAGCAGTTCTCGGACTGAGCTCCAAGAGACCCAGTACTTC. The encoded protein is CASSSRTELQETQYF. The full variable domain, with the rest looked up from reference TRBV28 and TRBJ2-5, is DVKVTQSSRYLVKRTGEKVFLECVQDMDHENMFWYRQDPGLGLRLIYFSYDVKMKEKGDIPEGYSVSREKKERFSLILESASTNQTSMYLCASSSRTELQETQYFGPGTRLLVL.

The CDR3 coding sequence is TGTGCCAGCAGTTCCCGAAACCCCGTTCAACTAGCGGGGGCCCCAGATACGCAGTATTTT. It encodes CASSSRNPVQLAGAPDTQYF. V usage is TRBV12-3 or TRBV12-4 and J usage is TRBJ2-3; TRBD2 aligns across 11 bases. V gave up 4 bases and J gave up 4 bases; unmatched junction bases: 19. The CDR3 covers 20 residues.

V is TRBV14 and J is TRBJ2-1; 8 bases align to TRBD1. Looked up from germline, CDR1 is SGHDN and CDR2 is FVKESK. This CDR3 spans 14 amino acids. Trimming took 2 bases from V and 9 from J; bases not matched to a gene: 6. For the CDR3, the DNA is TGTGCCAGCAGCCAATGGACAGGGATGGGTGAGCAGTTCTTC. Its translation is CASSQWTGMGEQFF.

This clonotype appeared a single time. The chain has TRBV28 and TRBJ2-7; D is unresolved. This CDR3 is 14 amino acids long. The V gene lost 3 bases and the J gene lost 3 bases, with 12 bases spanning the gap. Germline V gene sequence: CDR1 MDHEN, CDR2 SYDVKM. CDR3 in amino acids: CASSFRACGYEQYV. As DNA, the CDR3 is TGTGCCAGCAGTTTCCGGGCTTGCGGCTACGAGCAGTACGTC.

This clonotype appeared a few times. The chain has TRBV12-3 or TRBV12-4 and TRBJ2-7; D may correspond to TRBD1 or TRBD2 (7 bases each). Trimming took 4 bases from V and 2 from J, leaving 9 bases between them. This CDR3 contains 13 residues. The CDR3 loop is CASSSGGAYEQYF. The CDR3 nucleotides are TGTGCCAGCAGTTCAGGGGGGGCCTACGAGCAGTACTTC.

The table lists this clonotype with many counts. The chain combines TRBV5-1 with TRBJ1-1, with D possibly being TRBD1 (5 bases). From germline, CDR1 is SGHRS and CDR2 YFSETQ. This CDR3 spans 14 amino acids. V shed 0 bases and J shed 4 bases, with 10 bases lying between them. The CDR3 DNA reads TGCGCCAGCAGCTTGGAGGCAGGGAGCACTGAAGCTTTCTTT. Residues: CASSLEAGSTEAFF.

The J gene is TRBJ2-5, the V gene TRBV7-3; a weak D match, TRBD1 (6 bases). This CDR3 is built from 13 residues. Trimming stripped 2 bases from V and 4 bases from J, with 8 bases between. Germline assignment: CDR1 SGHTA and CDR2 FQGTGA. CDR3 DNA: TGTGCCAGCAGCTTAGTCAGGGGAGAGACCCAGTACTTC. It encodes CASSLVRGETQYF.

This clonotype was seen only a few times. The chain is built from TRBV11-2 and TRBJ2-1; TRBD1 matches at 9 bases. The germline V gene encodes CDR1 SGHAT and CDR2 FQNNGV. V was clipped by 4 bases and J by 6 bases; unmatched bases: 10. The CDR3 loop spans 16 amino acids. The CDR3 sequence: CASSSIQGAFLNEQFF. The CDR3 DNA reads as TGTGCCAGCAGCTCCATACAGGGGGCTTTCCTCAATGAGCAGTTCTTC.

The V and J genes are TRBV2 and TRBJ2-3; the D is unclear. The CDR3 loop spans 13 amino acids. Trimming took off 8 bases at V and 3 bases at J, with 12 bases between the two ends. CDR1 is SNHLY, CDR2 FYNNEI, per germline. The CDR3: CASSWGRTDTQYF. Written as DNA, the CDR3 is TGTGCCAGCTCATGGGGTAGGACAGATACGCAGTATTTT.

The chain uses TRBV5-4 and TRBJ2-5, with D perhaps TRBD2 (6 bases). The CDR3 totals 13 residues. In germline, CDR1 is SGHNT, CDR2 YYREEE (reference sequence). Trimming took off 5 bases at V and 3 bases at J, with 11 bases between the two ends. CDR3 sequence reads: CASRQGTEETQYF. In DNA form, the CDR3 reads TGTGCCAGCAGACAAGGGACTGAAGAGACCCAGTACTTC. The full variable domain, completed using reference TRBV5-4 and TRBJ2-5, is ETGVTQSPTHLIKTRGQQVTLRCSSQSGHNTVSWYQQALGQGPQFIFQYYREEENGRGNFPPRFSGLQFPNYSSELNVNALELDDSALYLCASRQGTEETQYFGPGTRLLVL.

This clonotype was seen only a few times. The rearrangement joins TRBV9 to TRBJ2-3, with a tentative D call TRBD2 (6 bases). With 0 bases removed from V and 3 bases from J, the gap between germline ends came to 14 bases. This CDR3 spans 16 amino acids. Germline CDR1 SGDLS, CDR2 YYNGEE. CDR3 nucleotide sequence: TGTGCCAGCAGCGTAGCGATCCCGGGGGTGACAGATACGCAGTATTTT. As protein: CASSVAIPGVTDTQYF.

The CDR3: CASSLDPAGLQETQYF. The DNA of the CDR3 is TGTGCCAGCAGCTTGGATCCAGCGGGGCTCCAAGAGACCCAGTACTTC. The chain combines TRBV5-6 with TRBJ2-5; 7 bases fit TRBD2. Germline CDR1 reads SGHDT; CDR2 reads YYEEEE. The CDR3 spans 16 residues. J lost 1 base, V lost 0 bases, and 6 bases had no gene match.

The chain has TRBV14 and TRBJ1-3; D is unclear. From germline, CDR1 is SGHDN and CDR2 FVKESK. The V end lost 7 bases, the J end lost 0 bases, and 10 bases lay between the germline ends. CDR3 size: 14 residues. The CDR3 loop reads CASMGRRSGNTIYF. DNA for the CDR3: TGTGCCAGCATGGGGAGGCGCTCTGGAAACACCATATATTTT.

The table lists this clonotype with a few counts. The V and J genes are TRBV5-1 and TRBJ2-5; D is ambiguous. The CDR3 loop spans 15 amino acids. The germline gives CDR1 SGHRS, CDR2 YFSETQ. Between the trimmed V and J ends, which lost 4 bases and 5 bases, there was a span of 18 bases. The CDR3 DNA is TGCGCCAGCAGCCTTACCTTCGGGCCCGGGGAGACCCAGTACTTC. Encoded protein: CASSLTFGPGETQYF.

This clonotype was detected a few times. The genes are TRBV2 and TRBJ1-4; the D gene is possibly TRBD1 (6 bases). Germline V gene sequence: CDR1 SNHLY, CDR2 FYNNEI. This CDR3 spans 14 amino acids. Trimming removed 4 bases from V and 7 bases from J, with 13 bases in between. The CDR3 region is CASSVDKGGEKLFF. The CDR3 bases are TGTGCCAGCAGTGTCGACAAGGGGGGTGAAAAACTGTTTTTT.

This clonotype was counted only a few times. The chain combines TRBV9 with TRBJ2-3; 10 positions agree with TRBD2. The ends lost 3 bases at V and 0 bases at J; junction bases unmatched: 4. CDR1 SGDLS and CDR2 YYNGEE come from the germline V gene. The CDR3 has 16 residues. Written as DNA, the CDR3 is TGTGCCAGCAGCGCCCTAGCGGGGGCTAGCACAGATACGCAGTATTTT. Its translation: CASSALAGASTDTQYF.

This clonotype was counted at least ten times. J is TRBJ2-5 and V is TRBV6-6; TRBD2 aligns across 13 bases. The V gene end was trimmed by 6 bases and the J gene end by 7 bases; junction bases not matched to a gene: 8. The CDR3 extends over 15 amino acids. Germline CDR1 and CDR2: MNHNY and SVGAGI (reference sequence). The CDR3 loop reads CASRGLAGRAMTQYF. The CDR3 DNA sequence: TGTGCCAGCAGGGGACTAGCGGGGAGGGCAATGACCCAGTACTTC.

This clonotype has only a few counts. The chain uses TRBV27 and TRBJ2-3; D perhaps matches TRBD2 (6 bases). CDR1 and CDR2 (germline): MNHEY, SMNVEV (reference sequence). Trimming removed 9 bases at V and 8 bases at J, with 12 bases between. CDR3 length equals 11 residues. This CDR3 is CASSSVGTQYF. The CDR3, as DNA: TGTGCCAGTTCTAGCGTCGGTACGCAGTATTTT.

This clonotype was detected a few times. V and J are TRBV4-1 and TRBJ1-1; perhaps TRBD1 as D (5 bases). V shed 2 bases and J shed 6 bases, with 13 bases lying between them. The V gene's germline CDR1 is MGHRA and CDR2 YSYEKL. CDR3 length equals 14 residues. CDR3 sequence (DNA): TGCGCCAGCAGCCAATATCCCGGGGGGGCTGAAGCTTTCTTT. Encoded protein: CASSQYPGGAEAFF.

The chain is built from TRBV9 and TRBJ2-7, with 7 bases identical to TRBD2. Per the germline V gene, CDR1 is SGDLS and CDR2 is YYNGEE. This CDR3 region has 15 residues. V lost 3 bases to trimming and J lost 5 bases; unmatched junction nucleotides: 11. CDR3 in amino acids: CASSGSGVAADEQYF. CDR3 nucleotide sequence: TGTGCCAGCAGCGGCAGCGGGGTAGCCGCGGACGAGCAGTACTTC.

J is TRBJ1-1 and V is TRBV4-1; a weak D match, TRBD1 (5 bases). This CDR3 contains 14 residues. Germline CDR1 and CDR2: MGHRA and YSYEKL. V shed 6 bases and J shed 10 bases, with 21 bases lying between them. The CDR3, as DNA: TGCGCCAGCAGACCCATTGTGACAGAGAGCAGAGCTTTCTTT. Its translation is CASRPIVTESRAFF.

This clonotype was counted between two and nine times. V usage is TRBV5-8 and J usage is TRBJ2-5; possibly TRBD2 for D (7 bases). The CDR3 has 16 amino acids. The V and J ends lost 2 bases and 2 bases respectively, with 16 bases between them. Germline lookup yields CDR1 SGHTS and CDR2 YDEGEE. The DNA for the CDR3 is TGTGCCAGCAGCTTTGTCGAACAGGGAGGGCAAGAGACCCAGTACTTC. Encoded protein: CASSFVEQGGQETQYF.

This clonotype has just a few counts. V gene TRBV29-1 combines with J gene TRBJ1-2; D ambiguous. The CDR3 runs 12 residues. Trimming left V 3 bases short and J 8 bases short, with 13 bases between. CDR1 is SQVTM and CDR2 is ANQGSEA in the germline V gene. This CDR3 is CSVDARASGYTF. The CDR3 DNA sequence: TGCAGCGTTGATGCCCGAGCGTCAGGCTACACCTTC. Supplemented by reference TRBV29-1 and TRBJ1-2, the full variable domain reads SAVISQKPSRDICQRGTSLTIQCQVDSQVTMMFWYRQQPGQSLTLIATANQGSEATYESGFVIDKFPISRPNLTFSTLTVSNMSPEDSSIYLCSVDARASGYTFGSGTRLTVV.